The sample holds many counts of the clone carrying this T cell receptor (beta chain). These data come from a study of T cells in Graves' hyperthyroidism and ophthalmopathy. V was cut by 4 bases and J by 5 bases, with 23 bases left in between. CDR1 is SGHAT, CDR2 FQDESV, per germline (reference sequence). The CDR3 loop spans 17 amino acids. Amplification targeted TCR beta CDR3 regions from RNA transcripts. HTBI primers were employed in a first-round RT-PCR of the TCR CDR3. One entry per CDR3 protein, called by TCRdb with MiXCR from the multiplex PCR reads. The sample contains roughly 740,000 distinct CDR3 sequences, 16% of which appear only once.

The clonotype was recovered from a man aged 18 to 30 with Graves' hyperthyroidism. The sequenced sample was blood. The chain couples TRBV11-1 to TRBJ1-1; tentatively, D is TRBD1 (6 bases). CDR3 residues: CASSYVSSGAPRTEAFF. DNA for the CDR3: TGTGCCAGCAGCTACGTTTCCTCAGGGGCGCCGAGGACTGAAGCTTTCTTT.